The 8 T cell receptor beta chains presented below share a single source sample, sequenced in a study of T cells after yellow fever vaccination. TCRdb independently ran MiXCR on the 5' RACE reads; one entry per CDR3 protein. There are about 240,000 distinct CDR3 sequences in the sample; 6.9% occur only once, and approximately 0.85% lies in the top ten. Here the sequenced sample was CD4+ T cells sorted from PBMCs, taken 15 days after the yellow fever booster vaccination. The origin of the receptors is a man aged 25-45 years who received the YFV17D yellow fever vaccine.

This clonotype appeared many times. The chain joins TRBV5-6 to TRBJ2-7, with 8 positions matching TRBD2. V was pared by 5 bases and J by 1 base, with 8 bases of the junction left unmatched. CDR1 and CDR2 (germline): SGHDT, YYEEEE. The CDR3 extends over 15 amino acids. For the CDR3, the DNA is TGTGCCAGCAGTTTTCTAGCGGGCGGATCCTACGAGCAGTACTTC. This gives the protein CASSFLAGGSYEQYF.

This clonotype was detected ten times or more. CDR3 region: CASSEGYEQYF. The CDR3 coding sequence is TGTGCCAGCAGTGAGGGTTACGAGCAGTACTTC. The chain links TRBV25-1 to TRBJ2-7; D gene uncertain. Deletions cut 3 bases from V and 4 bases from J, with 4 bases between. CDR1 is MGHDK, CDR2 SYGVNS, per germline. The CDR3 runs to 11 residues.

This clonotype appeared many times. This chain uses TRBV12-3 or TRBV12-4 with TRBJ1-5; no firm D call. There are 15 residues in the CDR3. The V end lost 1 base, the J end lost 2 bases, and 9 bases lay between the germline ends. The CDR3 reads CASSLGADGNQPQHF. DNA of the CDR3: TGTGCCAGCAGTTTAGGGGCGGATGGCAATCAGCCCCAGCATTTT.

The V call is TRBV5-1, the J call TRBJ2-7; D possibly corresponds to TRBD2 (5 bases). This CDR3 has 15 amino acids. Per the germline V gene, CDR1 is SGHRS and CDR2 is YFSETQ. With 0 bases removed from V and 0 bases from J, the gap between germline ends came to 10 bases. The CDR3 bases are TGCGCCAGCAGCTTGGGCGGGTGGGCCTCCTACGAGCAGTACTTC. This sequence encodes CASSLGGWASYEQYF. The variable domain in full, with the rest retrieved from reference TRBV5-1 and TRBJ2-7, is KAGVTQTPRYLIKTRGQQVTLSCSPISGHRSVSWYQQTPGQGLQFLFEYFSETQRNKGNFPGRFSGRQFSNSRSEMNVSTLELGDSALYLCASSLGGWASYEQYFGPGTRLTVT.

This sequence joins TRBV29-1 and TRBJ2-7; 12 nucleotides match TRBD1. With V trimmed by 5 bases and J by 6 bases, 8 bases remained unmatched. Germline CDR1 and CDR2: SQVTM and ANQGSEA. CDR3 length: 14 residues. The CDR3 spells CSVTTGTGGVEQYF. The CDR3 nucleotides are TGCAGCGTTACCACCGGGACAGGGGGCGTCGAGCAGTACTTC.

The chain has TRBV6-6 and TRBJ1-1, with D unresolved. Germline-derived CDR1 and CDR2 are MNHNY and SVGAGI (reference sequence). The CDR3 is 11 residues long. Trimming shortened V by 7 bases and J by 3 bases, and 6 bases separated the two germline ends. The CDR3 loop reads CASTAYTEAFF. DNA for the CDR3: TGTGCCAGCACGGCCTACACTGAAGCTTTCTTT.

The chain is built from TRBV20-1 and TRBJ2-3; TRBD2 aligns across 9 bases. CDR3 length: 15 residues. V shed 1 base, J shed 6 bases, and the junction held 8 bases outside the gene matches. Germline lookup yields CDR1 DFQATT and CDR2 SNEGSKA (reference sequence). CDR3 nucleotides: TGCAGTGCTAGAGCGGCTAGCGGGGACGGGGATACGCAGTATTTT. Translating it yields CSARAASGDGDTQYF.

This chain connects TRBV6-1 to TRBJ2-5; D is ambiguous. The CDR3 is 15 amino acids. The germline CDR1 and CDR2 sequences are MNHNS and SASEGT. Trimming shortened V by 6 bases and J by 3 bases, and 17 bases separated the two germline ends. DNA of the CDR3: TGTGCCAGCAGCTCCCTGGCGGCATCAAAAGAGACCCAGTACTTC. Protein: CASSSLAASKETQYF.